The 5 T cell receptor beta chains presented below share a single source sample, sequenced in a study of human T cells and chemical hapten exposure. The time point: pre-sensitization, week 0. The treatment is: therapeutic diphenylcyclopropenone sensitization with weekly scalp DPC. Each CDR3 protein gets one entry after TCRdb re-called the RACE reads with MiXCR. The table shows 350,000 to 400,000 distinct CDR3 sequences, with 5% to 6.5% occurring only once. The source was whole blood, collected in connection with sensitization to the hapten diphenylcyclopropenone (DPC). The receptor set was obtained from a woman aged 45-59 years with alopecia areata. Some clones in this sample may be carry-over from other donors' samples.

This clonotype was picked up many times. The chain carries TRBV2 and TRBJ1-2, with 8 nucleotides matching TRBD1. Trimming took 7 bases from V and 7 from J; bases not matched to a gene: 17. Germline V gene lookup returns CDR1 SNHLY and CDR2 FYNNEI. This CDR3 has 16 residues. The DNA for the CDR3 is TGTGCCAGCACCCTAGACCTTTTAACAGGGGGAGCTGGCTACACCTTC. It encodes CASTLDLLTGGAGYTF.

This clonotype was counted a few times. The V gene is TRBV7-9, the J gene TRBJ1-3; weak D call: TRBD1 (6 bases). Per germline, CDR1 SEHNR and CDR2 FQNEAQ (reference sequence). The CDR3 totals 17 residues. The V end lost 5 bases, the J end lost 4 bases, and 21 bases lay between the germline ends. The CDR3: CASSKRPRGGPGNTIYF. CDR3 nucleotide sequence: TGTGCCAGCAGCAAAAGACCCCGCGGGGGGCCAGGAAACACCATATATTTT.

This clonotype has more than one count but fewer than ten. The chain recombines TRBV7-9 with TRBJ2-7; 8 nucleotides align to TRBD2. V lost 11 bases, J lost 2 bases, and 8 bases stayed unmatched. This CDR3 comprises 13 residues. Germline assignment: CDR1 SEHNR and CDR2 FQNEAQ (reference sequence). CDR3 DNA: TGTGCCGGGGGAACTAGCGGACCCTACGAGCAGTACTTC. It encodes CAGGTSGPYEQYF. The full variable domain, in which reference TRBV7-9 and TRBJ2-7 provide the parts outside the CDR3, is DTGVSQNPRHKITKRGQNVTFRCDPISEHNRLYWYRQTLGQGPEFLTYFQNEAQLEKSRLLSDRFSAERPKGSFSTLEIQRTEQGDSAMYLCAGGTSGPYEQYFGPGTRLTVT.

This clonotype was counted only a few times. The CDR3 DNA reads as TGCAGACCCGGGACAGGGGAGAACTATGGCTACACCTTC. Translated, it gives CRPGTGENYGYTF. The genes are TRBV20-1 and TRBJ1-2, with 10 bases that match TRBD1. CDR1 DFQATT and CDR2 SNEGSKA come from the germline V gene (reference sequence). The CDR3 is 13 amino acids.

This clonotype showed up many times. This chain uses TRBV6-5 with TRBJ2-7; 7 positions match TRBD2. Germline loops: CDR1 MNHEY, CDR2 SVGAGI. Germline trimming cut 4 bases from V and 2 bases from J; bases unmatched to any gene: 5. This CDR3 has 14 amino acids. The CDR3 here is CASSFTSEAYEQYF. The DNA of the CDR3 is TGTGCCAGCAGTTTCACTAGCGAGGCCTACGAGCAGTACTTC.